This T cell receptor (beta chain) was identified in a study of T cell repertoires in cytomegalovirus infection. Overall study context: Indications came from public TCR beta signatures; they pointed to CMV infection and to a matching HLA type. Study-level results: Clonotypes of TCR beta that were HLA-C-restricted and CMV-specific dominated the ex vivo response.

On this clonotype: No antigen is known for it.

Trimming left V 2 bases short and J 5 bases short, with 9 bases between. This CDR3 contains 13 residues. The germline V gene has CDR1 LGHNA and CDR2 YNFKEQ. TCRdb re-derived calls from the reads in MiXCR, one entry per CDR3 protein. Here the sample spans over 100,000 distinct CDR3 sequences, around 31% being singletons. The material sequenced was CD8+ T cells from cultured PBMCs, taken from culture after CMV antigen stimulation. The chain couples TRBV4-2 to TRBJ1-2; D ambiguous. The receptor was derived from a human donor in good health (CMV status not recorded). Some clones in this sample may be carry-over from other donors' samples. The CDR3 loop reads CASSQRSEYGYTF. The CDR3 DNA follows: TGTGCCAGCAGCCAACGGTCAGAATATGGCTACACCTTC.